This record covers a single TCR beta chain. The antigen is not known. The sample originates from a study of identical twins. It was template switching that added a universal primer site, and there were unique molecular identifiers on the cDNA. TCRdb reprocessed the 5' RACE reads with MiXCR, giving one entry per CDR3 protein. The table records more than 200,000 distinct CDR3 sequences, over 11% of them present only once. Trimming took 3 bases from V and 4 from J, leaving 13 bases between them. This CDR3 is built from 14 residues. Per the germline V gene, CDR1 is LNHNV and CDR2 is YYDKDF (reference sequence). Findings and caveats of the study: Diverse VJ usage suggested most zero-insertion clonotypes were not invariant T cells. Out-of-frame TCR alpha sharing observed in monozygotic twins exceeded model estimates.

This chain joins TRBV15 and TRBJ2-7; D unresolved. The material sequenced was memory (CD45RO+) T cells sorted from blood. The receptor was isolated from a woman aged 18-29 years in good health. The CDR3 is CATSSRNSGYEQYF. CDR3 in DNA: TGTGCCACCAGCAGCAGGAATTCCGGGTACGAGCAGTACTTC. Full variable domain (remainder filled in from reference TRBV15 and TRBJ2-7): DAMVIQNPRYQVTQFGKPVTLSCSQTLNHNVMYWYQQKSSQAPKLLFHYYDKDFNNEADTPDNFQSRRPNTSFCFLDIRSPGLGDTAMYLCATSSRNSGYEQYFGPGTRLTVT.